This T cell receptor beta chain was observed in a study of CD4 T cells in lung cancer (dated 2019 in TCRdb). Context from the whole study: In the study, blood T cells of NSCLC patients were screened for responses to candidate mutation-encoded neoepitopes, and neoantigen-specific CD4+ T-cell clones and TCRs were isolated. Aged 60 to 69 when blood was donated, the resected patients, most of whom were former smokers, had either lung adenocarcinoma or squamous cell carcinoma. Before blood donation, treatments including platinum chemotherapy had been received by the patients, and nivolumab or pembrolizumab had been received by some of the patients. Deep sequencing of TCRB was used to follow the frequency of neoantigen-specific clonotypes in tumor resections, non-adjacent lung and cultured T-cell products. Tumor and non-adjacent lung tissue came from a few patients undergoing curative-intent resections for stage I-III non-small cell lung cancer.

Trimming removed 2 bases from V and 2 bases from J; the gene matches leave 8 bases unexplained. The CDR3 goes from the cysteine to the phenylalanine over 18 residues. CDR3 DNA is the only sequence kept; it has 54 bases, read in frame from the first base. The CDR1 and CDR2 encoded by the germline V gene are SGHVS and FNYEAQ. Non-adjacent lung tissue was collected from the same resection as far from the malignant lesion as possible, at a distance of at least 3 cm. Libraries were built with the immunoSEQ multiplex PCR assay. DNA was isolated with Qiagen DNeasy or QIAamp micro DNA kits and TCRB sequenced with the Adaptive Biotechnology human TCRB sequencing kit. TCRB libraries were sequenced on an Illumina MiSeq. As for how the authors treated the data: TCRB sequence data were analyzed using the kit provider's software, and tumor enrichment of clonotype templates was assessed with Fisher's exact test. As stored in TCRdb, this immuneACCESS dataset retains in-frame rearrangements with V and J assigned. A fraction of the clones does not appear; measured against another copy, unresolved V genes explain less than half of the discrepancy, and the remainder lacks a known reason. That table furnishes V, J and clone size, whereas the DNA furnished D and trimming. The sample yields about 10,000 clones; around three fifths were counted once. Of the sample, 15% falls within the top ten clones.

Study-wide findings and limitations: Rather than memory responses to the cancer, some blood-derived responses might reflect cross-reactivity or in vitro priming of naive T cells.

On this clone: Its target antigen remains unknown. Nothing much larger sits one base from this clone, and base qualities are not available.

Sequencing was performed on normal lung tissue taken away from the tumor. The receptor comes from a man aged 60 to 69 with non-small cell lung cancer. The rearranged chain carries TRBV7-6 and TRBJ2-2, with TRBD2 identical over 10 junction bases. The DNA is TGTGCCAGCAGCTTAAGGAGGACTAGCGGAGTTAACACCGGGGAGCTGTTTTTT. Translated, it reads CASSLRRTSGVNTGELFF.